The 5 T cell receptor beta chains below come from one sample, sequenced in a study of read filtering for tumor transcriptome and immune sequencing. The library was built from 400 ng RNA with molecular barcoded adaptors for alpha/delta and beta/gamma chains. A single record per CDR3 protein comes from TCRdb applying MiXCR to the reads. Of approximately 40,000 distinct CDR3 sequences in the sample, 14% were seen once. The sequenced material came from a population of CD138-negative cells sorted from bone marrow. The receptors were gathered from a donor older than 35 with multiple myeloma.

At least ten counts were recorded for this clonotype. The chain has TRBV6-5 and TRBJ2-2, with D unclear. V dropped 6 bases and J dropped 5 bases, with 13 bases sitting between them. The CDR3 sequence is 14 residues long. CDR1 is MNHEY and CDR2 is SVGAGI in the germline V gene. The CDR3: CASRQPGGTGELFF. DNA of the CDR3: TGTGCCAGCAGACAACCGGGTGGAACCGGGGAGCTGTTTTTT.

This clonotype came up many times. The rearrangement links TRBV11-2 to TRBJ2-7, with D perhaps given as TRBD1 or TRBD2 (5 bases each). V lost 0 bases to trimming and J lost 0 bases, with 18 bases between them. There are 18 residues in the CDR3. Germline V CDR1 and CDR2: SGHAT, FQNNGV. CDR3 nucleotides: TGTGCCAGCAGCTTAGAAGGTGCCGGGACGAAGAGCTCCTACGAGCAGTACTTC. Translation gives CASSLEGAGTKSSYEQYF.

With regard to this clonotype: A read error may be the cause here, since a much bigger clone is one base away. V gene TRBV29-1 combines with J gene TRBJ1-4; 10 bases align to TRBD1. Germline CDR1 SQVTM, CDR2 ANQGSEA. The CDR3 runs 12 residues. The DNA for the CDR3 is TGCAGCGTGGGGACAGGGGACGAAAATCTGTTTTTT. It encodes CSVGTGDENLFF.

In its sample, this clonotype was seen many times. The chain has TRBV28 and TRBJ2-1; D ambiguous. Germline V gene sequence: CDR1 MDHEN, CDR2 SYDVKM. The CDR3 spans 13 residues. V was cut by 5 bases and J by 0 bases, with 5 bases left in between. The CDR3, as DNA: TGTGCCAGCAGTCCCGGCTCCTACAATGAGCAGTTCTTC. Its translation is CASSPGSYNEQFF.

A remark on this clonotype: A much larger clone lies one base from this, so it may be a read error. The chain joins TRBV15 to TRBJ2-5; D might be TRBD1 (6 bases). The CDR3 sequence is 14 residues long. Trimming took off 8 bases at V and 4 bases at J, with 17 bases between the two ends. Germline V gene data show CDR1 as LNHNV and CDR2 as YYDKDF (reference sequence). CDR3 DNA: TGTGCCACCGGCACCCGGACAGTCGGAGAGACCCAGTACTTC. Encoded protein: CATGTRTVGETQYF.